This entry lists 5 T cell receptor beta chains sequenced from one sample in a study of T cell responses to AZD1222 COVID-19 vaccine. Data came from immunoSEQ multiplex PCR; TCRdb stores just in-frame clones and leaves some out. The top ten clones hold 1.6% of a sample with 150,000 to 200,000 clones, roughly 94% of them seen once. The material sequenced was peripheral blood, taken 28 days after the second AZD1222 dose. These receptors all come from an adult who received the AZD1222 COVID-19 vaccine.

The chain has TRBV7-9 and TRBJ1-2, with unresolved D. The CDR3 extends over 12 amino acids. The V and J ends lost 1 base and 4 bases respectively, with 4 bases between them. Per the germline V gene, CDR1 is SEHNR and CDR2 is FQNEAQ (reference sequence). In DNA, the CDR3 is TGTGCCAGCAGCTTAGTCAGCTATGGCTACACCTTC. Amino acids: CASSLVSYGYTF.

J is TRBJ1-4 and V is TRBV19; D is uncertain. The CDR3 contains 16 residues. V lost 3 bases, J lost 2 bases, and 13 bases lay in between. Per germline, CDR1 LNHDA and CDR2 SQIVND (reference sequence). Here the CDR3 DNA reads TGTGCCAGTAGTATGCCCGGCGGGAGGACTAATGAAAAACTGTTTTTT. Translation gives CASSMPGGRTNEKLFF. The full variable domain, in which reference TRBV19 and TRBJ1-4 provide the parts outside the CDR3, is DGGITQSPKYLFRKEGQNVTLSCEQNLNHDAMYWYRQDPGQGLRLIYYSQIVNDFQKGDIAEGYSVSREKKESFPLTVTSAQKNPTAFYLCASSMPGGRTNEKLFFGSGTQLSVL.

J is TRBJ1-1 and V is TRBV4-1; 7 bases map to TRBD1. CDR3 length: 15 amino acids. V was clipped by 1 base and J by 0 bases; unmatched bases: 2. Germline V gene data show CDR1 as MGHRA and CDR2 as YSYEKL. CDR3: CASSQGQGMNTEAFF. CDR3 DNA: TGCGCCAGCAGCCAAGGACAGGGCATGAACACTGAAGCTTTCTTT.

This sequence joins TRBV19 and TRBJ1-2, with TRBD1 matching 10 bases. The V and J ends lost 1 base and 8 bases, in that order; junction bases with no gene match: 4. Germline V gene lookup returns CDR1 LNHDA and CDR2 SQIVND (reference sequence). This CDR3 spans 14 amino acids. This chain's CDR3 is CASSIVDRGDGYTF. The CDR3 DNA follows: TGTGCCAGTAGTATAGTGGACAGGGGGGACGGCTACACCTTC.

J is TRBJ1-5 and V is TRBV30; the D is unclear. Germline CDR1 GTSNPN, CDR2 SVGIG (reference sequence). V lost 1 base and J 7 bases, leaving 8 bases between the germline ends. CDR3 length: 12 amino acids. In DNA, the CDR3 is TGTGCCTGGAGTGCCGATTCCCAGCCCCAGCATTTT. It encodes CAWSADSQPQHF.